Each of the 32 T cell receptor beta chains below was sequenced from the same sample in a study of T cells after yellow fever vaccination. TCRdb independently ran MiXCR on the 5' RACE reads; one entry per CDR3 protein. The table records hundreds of thousands of distinct CDR3 sequences, 8.5% to 10% of them present only once. The sequences come from PBMCs, collected on the day of the first yellow fever vaccination. The receptors were sampled from a man younger than 30 who received the YFV17D yellow fever vaccine.

This clonotype came up a few times. V is TRBV6-1 and J is TRBJ2-7; the match to TRBD1 covers 8 bases. Germline V gene lookup returns CDR1 MNHNS and CDR2 SASEGT. This CDR3 comprises 13 residues. Trimming took 5 bases from V and 2 from J; bases not matched to a gene: 2. The CDR3 spells CASSRDRTYEQYV. The CDR3 bases are TGTGCCAGCAGTCGGGACAGGACCTACGAGCAGTACGTC.

This clonotype has a handful of counts. Written as DNA, the CDR3 is TGTGCCAGCAGTTGGTGGCAGGGATATGGCTACACCTTC. Protein: CASSWWQGYGYTF. This sequence joins TRBV6-2 or TRBV6-3 and TRBJ1-2, with D possibly being TRBD1 (5 bases). The CDR3 has 13 amino acids. Trimming cost V 4 bases and J 5 bases, with 11 bases left between them. Germline-derived CDR1 and CDR2 are MNHEY and SVGEGT.

The chain couples TRBV24-1 to TRBJ2-1, with D hard to call. There are 11 residues in the CDR3. The germline V and J ends were trimmed by 9 bases and 5 bases, with 7 bases remaining between them. Germline assignment: CDR1 KGHDR and CDR2 SFDVKD. CDR3 sequence reads: CATSQHNEQFF. CDR3 DNA sequence: TGTGCCACCTCCCAGCACAATGAGCAGTTCTTC.

This clonotype has a count of ten or more. The chain is built from TRBV30 and TRBJ2-3, with D possibly matching TRBD2 (7 bases). The CDR3 runs to 14 residues. The germline V gene has CDR1 GTSNPN and CDR2 SVGIG (reference sequence). Trimming pared 2 bases from V and 5 bases from J, leaving 14 bases between. CDR3 bases: TGTGCCTGGAGTTACGGGGGGCAATTAGATACGCAGTATTTT. Translating gives CAWSYGGQLDTQYF.

The rearrangement links TRBV6-5 to TRBJ2-1, with D uncertain. CDR1 and CDR2 from the germline V gene are MNHEY and SVGAGI. The CDR3 totals 11 residues. With 5 bases removed from V and 6 bases from J, the gap between germline ends came to 5 bases. The CDR3 DNA follows: TGTGCCAGCAGTCACACCAATGAGCAGTTCTTC. Protein product: CASSHTNEQFF.

CDR3 bases: TGTGCCAGCAGTGGACTAGCGGGGGGTGGGGCCAACGTCCTGACTTTC. Its protein product is CASSGLAGGGANVLTF. J is TRBJ2-6 and V is TRBV6-1, with 13 bases identical to TRBD2. The CDR3 covers 16 residues. CDR1 and CDR2 (germline): MNHNS, SASEGT. The ends lost 4 bases at V and 3 bases at J; junction bases unmatched: 0.

The chain is built from TRBV4-3 and TRBJ2-1; D gene unclear. The CDR3 has 15 residues. In germline, CDR1 is LGHNA, CDR2 YSLEER. Trimming cost V 0 bases and J 0 bases, with 6 bases left between them. The CDR3 nucleotides read TGCGCCAGCAGCCAAGATAGGAACTCCTACAATGAGCAGTTCTTC. Its protein is CASSQDRNSYNEQFF.

As concerns this clonotype: A read error may produce the germline difference seen at one junction end. J is TRBJ2-2 and V is TRBV4-2; D remains unclear. The CDR3 is 13 residues long. The germline V gene encodes CDR1 LGHNA and CDR2 YNFKEQ. In DNA form, the CDR3 reads TGTGCCAGCATCCAAGAAGGGTCCGGGGAGCTGTTTTTT. Translation gives CASIQEGSGELFF.

This clonotype has more than one count but fewer than ten. The genes are TRBV20-1 and TRBJ2-3, with 11 positions matching TRBD2. Germline V gene lookup returns CDR1 DFQATT and CDR2 SNEGSKA (reference sequence). J gave up 6 bases and V 7 bases, and 6 bases lay outside the gene matches. The CDR3 extends over 13 amino acids. CDR3 DNA: TGCAGTGTTCTAGCGGGGGGAGGGGATACGCAGTATTTT. This encodes CSVLAGGGDTQYF.

V gene TRBV11-2 combines with J gene TRBJ1-5; 11 nucleotides match TRBD1. The CDR3 runs 15 residues. Germline CDR1 SGHAT, CDR2 FQNNGV. V gave up 5 bases and J gave up 7 bases; unmatched junction bases: 7. CDR3 bases: TGTGCCAGCAGCGACGGGGACAGGGGGAACCAGCCCCAGCATTTT. Protein sequence: CASSDGDRGNQPQHF. The variable domain in full, with the rest retrieved from reference TRBV11-2 and TRBJ1-5, is EAGVAQSPRYKIIEKRQSVAFWCNPISGHATLYWYQQILGQGPKLLIQFQNNGVVDDSQLPKDRFSAERLKGVDSTLKIQPAKLEDSAVYLCASSDGDRGNQPQHFGDGTRLSIL.

Many counts were recorded for this clonotype. The V and J genes are TRBV12-3 or TRBV12-4 and TRBJ1-1, with D hard to call. This CDR3 region has 13 residues. V was pared by 3 bases and J by 1 base, with 6 bases between. The CDR3: CASSFSPNTEAFF. As DNA, the CDR3 is TGTGCCAGCAGTTTCAGTCCGAACACTGAAGCTTTCTTT.

This clonotype turned up a few times. The chain employs TRBV2 and TRBJ1-1, with 8 bases matching TRBD1. Germline-derived CDR1 and CDR2 are SNHLY and FYNNEI. The CDR3 extends over 13 amino acids. The V gene end was trimmed by 6 bases and the J gene end by 4 bases; junction bases not matched to a gene: 4. CDR3 DNA sequence: TGTGCCAGCAGGGACAGGGAGGGCACTGAAGCTTTCTTT. Translated, it gives CASRDREGTEAFF.

Only a few counts were recorded for this clonotype. The gene calls are TRBV6-1 and TRBJ2-2; D is perhaps TRBD1 or TRBD2 (6 bases each). The CDR3 sequence is 15 residues long. From germline, CDR1 is MNHNS and CDR2 SASEGT. Trimming took 6 bases from V and 7 from J, leaving 18 bases between them. CDR3 DNA: TGTGCCAGCAGCCTCGAGCCGGGGGCAGGCGGGGAGCTGTTTTTT. Amino acid sequence: CASSLEPGAGGELFF.

J is TRBJ2-1 and V is TRBV12-3 or TRBV12-4; 12 positions agree with TRBD2. Trimming removed 5 bases from V and 4 bases from J; junction bases left unmatched: 6. The CDR3 consists of 16 residues. CDR3: CASSRPGLAGYNEQFF. Written as DNA, the CDR3 is TGTGCCAGCAGTCGACCGGGACTAGCGGGTTACAATGAGCAGTTCTTC.

This clonotype occurred a few times. V is TRBV7-9 and J is TRBJ1-5; D perhaps matches TRBD1 (6 bases). The CDR3 is 14 amino acids. Germline CDR1 SEHNR, CDR2 FQNEAQ (reference sequence). V was cut by 8 bases and J by 0 bases, with 11 bases left in between. Here the CDR3 reads CASWSGDSNQPQHF. The DNA for the CDR3 is TGTGCCAGCTGGTCAGGGGATAGCAATCAGCCCCAGCATTTT.

This clonotype turned up a few times. The rearrangement links TRBV9 to TRBJ2-1; no clear D gene. V dropped 4 bases and J dropped 5 bases, with 10 bases sitting between them. Germline CDR1 and CDR2: SGDLS and YYNGEE. The CDR3 has 13 amino acids. Here the CDR3 DNA reads TGTGCCAGCAGCCTCTCCCCCCACAATGAGCAGTTCTTC. It translates to CASSLSPHNEQFF.

This clonotype turned up a few times. The CDR3 protein is CSAKRTESTDTQYF. Here the CDR3 DNA reads TGCAGTGCTAAACGGACAGAAAGCACAGATACGCAGTATTTT. The chain recombines TRBV20-1 with TRBJ2-3, with a possible D match to TRBD1 (6 bases). Germline CDR1 is DFQATT and CDR2 is SNEGSKA (reference sequence). The germline V and J ends were trimmed by 4 bases and 0 bases, with 11 bases remaining between them. The CDR3 totals 14 residues.

This clonotype has just a few counts. The chain joins TRBV5-1 to TRBJ2-2; 7 nucleotides line up with TRBD1. This CDR3 region has 16 residues. Losses at the gene ends were 7 bases for V and 0 bases for J; bases not matched to a gene: 9. Germline V CDR1 and CDR2: SGHRS, YFSETQ. CDR3 bases: TGCGCCAGCCCTCCTCCGGGACAGACGAACACCGGGGAGCTGTTTTTT. This codes for CASPPPGQTNTGELFF.

V and J are TRBV6-2 or TRBV6-3 and TRBJ2-3; 13 bases match TRBD2. Germline V gene sequence: CDR1 MNHEY, CDR2 SVGEGT. Unmatched junction bases numbered 13, after V lost 4 bases and J lost 12 bases. The CDR3 loop spans 16 amino acids. This CDR3 is CASSSGLAGLVWFQYF. The CDR3 DNA reads as TGTGCCAGCAGTTCGGGACTAGCGGGGCTTGTTTGGTTCCAGTATTTT.

This clonotype was picked up a small number of times. The chain combines TRBV7-6 with TRBJ2-7; 9 bases are a match to TRBD1. This CDR3 spans 13 amino acids. The germline gives CDR1 SGHVS, CDR2 FNYEAQ. The CDR3, as DNA: TGTGCCAGCAACTTACGGGACAGGGACGAGCAGTACGTC. Translating gives CASNLRDRDEQYV.

This clonotype was counted only a few times. V is TRBV7-2 and J is TRBJ1-5; D unclear. CDR3 length equals 13 residues. Germline-derived CDR1 and CDR2 are SGHTA and FQGNSA. The V end lost 0 bases, the J end lost 6 bases, and 6 bases lay between the germline ends. CDR3 bases: TGTGCCAGCAGCTTAGCGGCGGCTCAGCCCCAGCATTTT. Translated, it gives CASSLAAAQPQHF.

The chain has TRBV30 and TRBJ2-5; 9 bases fit TRBD2. Per germline, CDR1 GTSNPN and CDR2 SVGIG (reference sequence). Losses at the gene ends were 2 bases for V and 4 bases for J; bases not matched to a gene: 11. This CDR3 has 16 residues. CDR3 region: CAWSKGGGAGGETQYF. DNA for the CDR3: TGTGCCTGGAGTAAGGGCGGGGGGGCAGGCGGAGAGACCCAGTACTTC.

This CDR3 reads CASTVTAGEYTDTQYF. CDR3 DNA: TGCGCCAGCACCGTTACGGCGGGGGAGTACACAGATACGCAGTATTTT. J is TRBJ2-3 and V is TRBV4-3; TRBD2 aligns across 7 bases. The CDR3 runs to 16 residues. J was trimmed by 2 bases and V by 7 bases; bases with no gene match: 12. Germline CDR1 LGHNA, CDR2 YSLEER.

There are a few counts of this clonotype. CDR3 amino acids: CASSYSHPLTGDSGNTIYF. The CDR3 nucleotides are TGTGCCAGCAGTTACTCTCATCCACTGACTGGGGACTCTGGAAACACCATATATTTT. The chain uses TRBV6-5 and TRBJ1-3, with unresolved D. V was trimmed by 0 bases and J by 0 bases, leaving 18 bases between them. The CDR3 loop spans 19 amino acids. Germline V gene lookup returns CDR1 MNHEY and CDR2 SVGAGI.

This clonotype was observed at least ten times. The chain employs TRBV6-2 or TRBV6-3 and TRBJ1-4; D may be TRBD1 (5 bases). V dropped 7 bases and J dropped 5 bases, with 14 bases sitting between them. Germline V gene sequence: CDR1 MNHEY, CDR2 SVGEGT. The CDR3 covers 14 residues. This CDR3 is CASTPGRENEKLFF. CDR3 bases: TGTGCCAGCACCCCGGGACGTGAGAATGAAAAACTGTTTTTT.

The chain has TRBV5-1 and TRBJ2-1; no clear D gene. CDR1 is SGHRS and CDR2 is YFSETQ in the germline V gene. The CDR3 spans 14 residues. Trimming took off 0 bases at V and 8 bases at J, with 12 bases between the two ends. The CDR3 region has the DNA TGCGCCAGCAGCTTGGGGCTTCGTGGGGATGAGCAGTTCTTC. Its protein product is CASSLGLRGDEQFF.

The sample holds a few counts of this clonotype. The chain carries TRBV5-1 and TRBJ1-4, with TRBD1 identical over 8 bases. The V and J ends lost 2 bases and 4 bases, in that order; junction bases with no gene match: 4. Germline V lookup: CDR1 SGHRS, CDR2 YFSETQ. CDR3 length: 15 residues. CDR3 sequence: CASSFSGGFNEKLFF. DNA for the CDR3: TGCGCCAGCAGCTTCTCAGGGGGCTTTAATGAAAAACTGTTTTTT.

This clonotype was seen ten or more times. The rearrangement uses TRBV7-7 and TRBJ2-1; 7 bases are shared with TRBD1. V trimming: 4 bases; J trimming: 0 bases; junction bases outside the gene matches: 9. The CDR3 has 17 amino acids. The germline V gene encodes CDR1 SSHAT and CDR2 FNYEAQ (reference sequence). The CDR3: CASSYGSPGGSYNEQFF. The CDR3 region has the DNA TGTGCCAGCAGCTACGGTAGTCCAGGGGGCTCCTACAATGAGCAGTTCTTC.

The genes are TRBV20-1 and TRBJ2-5; TRBD2 matches 13 bases. Germline CDR1 and CDR2: DFQATT and SNEGSKA (reference sequence). V was clipped by 6 bases and J by 5 bases; unmatched bases: 6. The CDR3 is 14 amino acids. CDR3 region: CSATGTSGEETQYF. CDR3 in DNA: TGCAGTGCCACCGGGACTAGCGGGGAGGAGACCCAGTACTTC.

A few counts support this clonotype. This chain joins TRBV7-2 and TRBJ2-4, with D perhaps TRBD2 (7 bases). This CDR3 region has 14 residues. Per the germline V gene, CDR1 is SGHTA and CDR2 is FQGNSA. The ends were cut back, 0 bases at V and 8 bases at J, with 11 bases in the middle. Written as DNA, the CDR3 is TGTGCCAGCAGCTTAGCACGGGGGGCTGACATTCAGTACTTC. This translates into CASSLARGADIQYF.

This clonotype showed up just a few times. The chain links TRBV20-1 to TRBJ2-5, with 7 bases lining up with TRBD2. V dropped 0 bases and J dropped 5; count of bases not matched to a gene: 6. Germline lookup yields CDR1 DFQATT and CDR2 SNEGSKA (reference sequence). The CDR3 loop spans 14 amino acids. In DNA, the CDR3 is TGCAGTGCTAGAGATCGGACTAGATCCGAGACCCAGTACTTC. It specifies CSARDRTRSETQYF.

This clonotype showed up just a few times. The rearrangement links TRBV11-1 to TRBJ2-3; TRBD2 matches 12 bases. Germline V lookup: CDR1 SGHAT, CDR2 FQDESV (reference sequence). The length of the CDR3 is 18 residues. J gave up 2 bases and V 5 bases, and 11 bases lay outside the gene matches. This CDR3 is CASSPEPSGGENTDTQYF. CDR3 bases: TGTGCCAGCAGCCCTGAGCCTAGCGGGGGGGAGAACACAGATACGCAGTATTTT.